The 19 T cell receptor beta chains below come from one sample, sequenced in a study of regulatory T cells in long-lasting Graves disease. Sample time point: newly diagnosed GD, antithyroid drugs for less than 3 months. With RNA extracted from PBMCs as input, the TCR library was made. HTBI primers from iRepertoire and Arm-PCR of CDR3 regions yielded the TCR beta libraries. One entry per CDR3 protein, called by TCRdb with MiXCR from the multiplex PCR reads. The table has about 500,000 distinct CDR3 sequences, 12% seen once. The same sample was also studied in work on T cells in Graves' hyperthyroidism and ophthalmopathy.

This specimen consisted of peripheral blood mononuclear cells (PBMCs), obtained at new diagnosis, from a patient treated with antithyroid drugs. The source is a woman younger than 45 with Graves disease.

V gene TRBV6-2 or TRBV6-3 combines with J gene TRBJ2-2; either TRBD1 or TRBD2 may fit D (6 bases each). V was clipped by 0 bases and J by 3 bases, with 17 bases between them. This CDR3 is 18 amino acids long. CDR1 and CDR2 from the germline V gene are MNHEY and SVGEGT. In nucleotides, the CDR3 is TGTGCCAGCAGTTACTCAGGGGGGATTGGTCGCGACACCGGGGAGCTGTTTTTT. Amino acids: CASSYSGGIGRDTGELFF.

This clonotype was detected many times. V usage is TRBV28 and J usage is TRBJ2-5; tentative D call: TRBD1 (6 bases). This CDR3 is 14 amino acids long. V was clipped by 6 bases and J by 7 bases, with 18 bases between them. The germline CDR1 and CDR2 sequences are MDHEN and SYDVKM. In DNA form, the CDR3 reads TGTGCCAGCAGACCTCACAGGGATCTAGGGACCCAGTACTTC. The encoded protein is CASRPHRDLGTQYF. Filled out from reference TRBV28 and TRBJ2-5, the complete variable domain reads DVKVTQSSRYLVKRTGEKVFLECVQDMDHENMFWYRQDPGLGLRLIYFSYDVKMKEKGDIPEGYSVSREKKERFSLILESASTNQTSMYLCASRPHRDLGTQYFGPGTRLLVL.

This sequence joins TRBV15 and TRBJ1-2; possible D gene TRBD1, 5 bases. The ends were cut back, 0 bases at V and 8 bases at J, with 7 bases in the middle. Germline values: CDR1 LNHNV, CDR2 YYDKDF (reference sequence). This CDR3 region has 12 residues. Written as DNA, the CDR3 is TGTGCCACCAGCAGAGATCGGGGGGGCTACACCTTC. Translating it yields CATSRDRGGYTF.

Many counts were recorded for this clonotype. The chain links TRBV19 to TRBJ1-5; D is possibly TRBD1 (6 bases). This CDR3 has 15 amino acids. V was trimmed by 7 bases and J by 4 bases, leaving 17 bases between them. Germline CDR1 and CDR2: LNHDA and SQIVND (reference sequence). The CDR3 DNA is TGTGCCAGTATCCTCCAGGGGCCACTTAATCAGCCCCAGCATTTT. It specifies CASILQGPLNQPQHF. The whole variable domain, remainder taken from reference TRBV19 and TRBJ1-5, is DGGITQSPKYLFRKEGQNVTLSCEQNLNHDAMYWYRQDPGQGLRLIYYSQIVNDFQKGDIAEGYSVSREKKESFPLTVTSAQKNPTAFYLCASILQGPLNQPQHFGDGTRLSIL.

This clonotype was recorded many times. The V and J genes are TRBV10-3 and TRBJ2-1; the match to TRBD2 covers 14 bases. CDR1 and CDR2 (germline): ENHRY, SYGVKD. V dropped 6 bases and J dropped 9; count of bases not matched to a gene: 7. CDR3 length: 15 residues. Here the CDR3 reads CAISAGTSGSSEQFF. Here the CDR3 DNA reads TGTGCCATCAGCGCCGGGACTAGCGGGAGTAGTGAGCAGTTCTTC.

This clonotype was seen more than once but under ten times. The chain links TRBV5-1 to TRBJ2-5, with 10 bases identical to TRBD1. The CDR3 has 15 residues. Germline-derived CDR1 and CDR2 are SGHRS and YFSETQ. Trimming at V came to 7 bases and at J to 3 bases, leaving 9 bases not matched to a gene. CDR3 protein: CASRQRGTGEETQYF. Here the CDR3 DNA reads TGCGCCAGCCGCCAGAGGGGGACAGGGGAAGAGACCCAGTACTTC.

This chain uses TRBV24-1 with TRBJ2-1; 10 nucleotides match TRBD2. Germline-derived CDR1 and CDR2 are KGHDR and SFDVKD. V shed 4 bases, J shed 4 bases, and the junction held 12 bases outside the gene matches. The CDR3 is made up of 18 amino acids. As DNA, the CDR3 is TGTGCCACCAGTGACTCCGCCGCATATAGCGGGAGGTACAATGAGCAGTTCTTC. Amino acid sequence: CATSDSAAYSGRYNEQFF.

For this clonotype: The junction departs from the called germline gene at one end, perhaps through a read error. The chain uses TRBV18 and TRBJ2-7; the D is unclear. This CDR3 spans 11 amino acids. The germline gives CDR1 KGHSH, CDR2 LQKENI. The chain's CDR3 is CSSSPGGEQYF. In nucleotides, the CDR3 is TGTTCCAGCTCGCCAGGCGGCGAGCAGTACTTC. The full variable domain, completed using reference TRBV18 and TRBJ2-7, is NAGVMQNPRHLVRRRGQEARLRCSPMKGHSHVYWYRQLPEEGLKFMVYLQKENIIDESGMPKERFSAEFPKEGPSILRIQQVVRGDSAAYFCSSSPGGEQYFGPGTRLTVT.

The J gene is TRBJ1-5, the V gene TRBV18, with D uncertain. Germline assignment: CDR1 KGHSH and CDR2 LQKENI. CDR3 length equals 13 residues. The germline V and J ends were trimmed by 2 bases and 3 bases, with 5 bases remaining between them. In DNA form, the CDR3 reads TGTGCCAGCTCACCAGGGGACAATCAGCCCCAGCATTTT. Amino acid sequence: CASSPGDNQPQHF.

This clonotype was recorded at least ten times. The gene calls are TRBV12-3 or TRBV12-4 and TRBJ1-1; TRBD1 aligns across 7 bases. The CDR3 covers 12 residues. Unmatched junction bases numbered 3, after V lost 4 bases and J lost 7 bases. The CDR3 region is CASSSGQYEAFF. The CDR3 DNA follows: TGTGCCAGCAGTTCGGGACAGTATGAAGCTTTCTTT.

This clonotype has a count of ten or more. The chain combines TRBV6-1 with TRBJ1-2; D is possibly TRBD1 (5 bases). The germline V gene encodes CDR1 MNHNS and CDR2 SASEGT. This CDR3 region has 14 residues. V was cut by 10 bases and J by 3 bases, with 18 bases left in between. The CDR3 bases are TGTGCCATCGTAGGGGCGAGCACCTACTATGGCTACACCTTC. Protein sequence: CAIVGASTYYGYTF.

A note on this clonotype: One base away lies a much larger clone, so this may be a sequencing read error. CDR3 sequence reads: CASSYPPGGGGPRNEQFF. CDR3 nucleotide sequence: TGTGCCAGCAGTTACCCGCCTGGTGGTGGGGGTCCCAGGAATGAGCAGTTCTTC. The V gene is TRBV6-5, the J gene TRBJ2-1; the D call may be TRBD1 or TRBD2 (5 bases each). Germline CDR1 is MNHEY and CDR2 is SVGAGI. The CDR3 loop spans 18 amino acids. Deletions cut 2 bases from V and 7 bases from J, with 24 bases between.

This clonotype has just a few counts. No DNA is shown, since the ends of the CDR3 on it are uncertain; the CDR3 is the one TCRdb lists. This rearrangement joins TRBV9 to TRBJ1-2. Both ends counted, the CDR3 spans 13 residues. In germline, CDR1 is SGDLS, CDR2 YYNGEE. CDR3 in amino acids: CASSPGVAGGATF.

This clonotype came up many times. This chain links TRBV2 with TRBJ2-7; 7 nucleotides line up with TRBD1. The CDR3 is 13 residues long. In germline, CDR1 is SNHLY, CDR2 FYNNEI. Trimming took 5 bases from V and 2 from J; bases not matched to a gene: 3. The CDR3 DNA reads TGTGCCAGCAGTTTCGGACAGGCCTACGAGCAGTACTTC. Its translation: CASSFGQAYEQYF.

This clonotype was observed many times. The chain is built from TRBV20-1 and TRBJ2-1; possible D gene TRBD2, 7 bases. Per germline, CDR1 DFQATT and CDR2 SNEGSKA (reference sequence). The CDR3 has 12 residues. The CDR3 is CSSTRGGNEQFF. The DNA for the CDR3 is TGCAGCTCGACAAGGGGGGGAAATGAGCAGTTCTTC.

This clonotype came up many times. A read error may produce the germline difference seen at one junction end. The chain employs TRBV18 and TRBJ2-7; D is undetermined. Germline V gives CDR1 KGHSH, CDR2 LQKENI. The CDR3 has 13 residues. CDR3 DNA: TGCGCCAGCAGCCTATCAGATAGCTACGAGCAGTACTTC. Its translation: CASSLSDSYEQYF.

At least ten counts were recorded for this clonotype. The J gene is TRBJ1-5, the V gene TRBV12-3 or TRBV12-4; D gene ambiguous. This CDR3 spans 12 amino acids. The ends were cut back, 7 bases at V and 8 bases at J, with 12 bases in the middle. The CDR3 bases are TGTGCCAGCACCCTAAACATGGAGCCCCAGCATTTT. Its translation is CASTLNMEPQHF.

This clonotype was counted at least ten times. This chain joins TRBV6-1 and TRBJ1-6, with D possibly being TRBD1 (6 bases). Germline V gives CDR1 MNHNS, CDR2 SASEGT. With 6 bases removed from V and 7 bases from J, the gap between germline ends came to 13 bases. This CDR3 is built from 14 residues. The CDR3 DNA follows: TGTGCCAGCAGGGCCGGGACAAAGAATTCACCCCTCCACTTT. As protein: CASRAGTKNSPLHF.

This clonotype showed up many times. The chain recombines TRBV18 with TRBJ2-7, with D perhaps TRBD2 (6 bases). Between the trimmed V and J ends, which lost 3 bases and 3 bases, there was a span of 12 bases. The germline V gene has CDR1 KGHSH and CDR2 LQKENI. There are 14 residues in the CDR3. The CDR3 here is CASSPGVGGYEQYF. The CDR3 DNA is TGTGCCAGCTCACCCGGCGTCGGGGGCTACGAGCAGTACTTC.